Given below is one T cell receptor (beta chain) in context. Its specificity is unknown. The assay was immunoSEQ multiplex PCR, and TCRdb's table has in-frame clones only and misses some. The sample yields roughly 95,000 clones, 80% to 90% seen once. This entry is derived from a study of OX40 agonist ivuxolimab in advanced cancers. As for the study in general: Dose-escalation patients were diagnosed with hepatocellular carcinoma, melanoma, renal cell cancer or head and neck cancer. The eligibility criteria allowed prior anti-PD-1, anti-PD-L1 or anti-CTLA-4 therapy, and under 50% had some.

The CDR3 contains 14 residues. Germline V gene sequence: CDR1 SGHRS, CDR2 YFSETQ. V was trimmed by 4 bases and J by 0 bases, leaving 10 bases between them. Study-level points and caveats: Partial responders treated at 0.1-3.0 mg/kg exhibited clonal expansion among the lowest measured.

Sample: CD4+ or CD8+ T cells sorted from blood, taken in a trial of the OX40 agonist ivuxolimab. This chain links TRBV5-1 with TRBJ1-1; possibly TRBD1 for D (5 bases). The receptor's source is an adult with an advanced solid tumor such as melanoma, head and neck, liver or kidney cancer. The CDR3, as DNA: TGCGCCAGCAGCGCCGGGACGGTGAACACTGAAGCTTTCTTT. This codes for CASSAGTVNTEAFF.